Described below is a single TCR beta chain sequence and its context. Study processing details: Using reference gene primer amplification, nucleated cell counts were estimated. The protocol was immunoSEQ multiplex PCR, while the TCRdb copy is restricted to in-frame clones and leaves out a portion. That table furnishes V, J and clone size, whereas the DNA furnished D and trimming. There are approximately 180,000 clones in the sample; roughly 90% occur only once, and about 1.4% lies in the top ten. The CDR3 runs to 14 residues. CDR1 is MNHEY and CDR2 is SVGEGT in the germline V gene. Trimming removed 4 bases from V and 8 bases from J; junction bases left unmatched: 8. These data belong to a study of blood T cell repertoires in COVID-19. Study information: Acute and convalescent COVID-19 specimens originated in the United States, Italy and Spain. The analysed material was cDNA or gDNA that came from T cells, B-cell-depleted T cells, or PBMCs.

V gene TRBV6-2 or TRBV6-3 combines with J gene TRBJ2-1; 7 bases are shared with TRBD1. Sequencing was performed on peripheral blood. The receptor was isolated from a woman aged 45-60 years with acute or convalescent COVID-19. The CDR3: CASSWDSYRDEQFF. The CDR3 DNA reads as TGTGCCAGCAGTTGGGACAGCTATAGGGATGAGCAGTTCTTC.